This record concerns one T cell receptor (beta chain) sequence. There is no known antigen for this receptor. Nothing much larger sits one base from this clone, and base qualities are not available. V gives up 7 bases and J gives up 0 bases, and the segment between their germline ends measures 7 bases. Reading from cysteine to phenylalanine, the CDR3 counts 14 amino acids. Just the 42-base CDR3 DNA is kept, in frame starting at base 1. The germline V gene supplies CDR1 MDHEN and CDR2 SYDVKM. These data originate in a study of shared clonotypes between healthy human individuals (dated by TCRdb to about 2020). In terms of the full investigation: A couple of women and three men aged 18 to 49 years were included in the cohort. To estimate repertoire size and how much clonotype sharing occurs between individuals, the study deeply sequenced the blood TCR repertoires of five healthy adults. Libraries were prepared and TCR repertoires were sequenced by different laboratories using diverse techniques, in order to increase sequencing depth and limit assay-specific biases. Between about 0.8 and 8.9 billion PBMCs per donor were obtained by leukapheresis. Results and caveats for the whole study, not just this receptor: Sampling was restricted to blood, and TCR repertoires in tissue are likely to differ from TCR repertoires in blood. Pairwise subsampling led to the expectation that sequencing depth would affect the degree of clonotype sharing among donors. Because the study included only a small number of donors, the genetic and exposure-history diversity represented was limited.

Healthy HIV-negative adults with no recently reported acute infections or vaccinations were included as donors. Only Caucasian adults living in Nashville, Tennessee, USA were represented among the donors. For unsorted samples, about 90 million PBMCs were counted and genomic DNA was extracted with the QIAamp DNA Blood Mini kit. Blood was collected by leukapheresis, and PBMCs were isolated by Ficoll-Histopaque density gradient centrifugation and then cryopreserved in liquid nitrogen vapor phase. TCR CDR3 regions were amplified from genomic DNA by multiplex PCR using the deep immunoSEQ assay. Extracted genomic DNA from each cell subset was spread evenly across all wells of several immunoSEQ 96-well plates, with each plate serving as a replicate. For unsorted PBMC, approximately 300 ng of genomic DNA, equivalent to about 32,000 T cell genomes, went into each replicate PCR. Genomic DNA from unsorted PBMC was sequenced over ten immunoSEQ deep assay plates. Purified libraries were measured with a Qubit 3.0 fluorometer, size-checked on a Bioanalyzer 2100, and measured again with the KAPA Library Quantification kit. Every immunoSEQ 96-well plate was sequenced on a separate single-read 150-cycle Illumina NextSeq 550 flow cell. For the original study's pipeline: Because only junctional sequences without quality scores were contained in the immunoSEQ output, filtering matching that applied to full-length reads could not be performed. To assign V/J genes and CDR3, sequences were annotated against IMGT germline references using PyIR, a Python wrapper for IgBLAST v1.9. Reads with weak V/J assignments (E-value above 1e-6), missing CDR3, stop codons, out-of-frame junctions, or ambiguous translated residues were removed. A V3J clonotype was defined by an identical inferred V gene, J gene, and CDR3 amino acid sequence. The percentage overlap between two repertoires was calculated by dividing the number of shared unique clonotypes by the size of the smaller repertoire. Three approaches were used to assess repertoire richness: RTK rarefaction, the Chao1 estimator, and Recon v2.1 estimates of unobserved clonotypes. Held by TCRdb, this immuneACCESS table contains in-frame sequences only and omits some clones. Under half of the omission traces to an unresolved V gene where checked; the cause of the rest is unknown. V and J calls and clone size come straight from that table; D and trimming were deduced from the DNA. Across this sample there are about 480,000 clones, with roughly 78% seen only once. Together, the top ten hold roughly 13% of the sample.

In this chain, TRBV28 is recombined with TRBJ1-6, with no reliable assignment of the D segment. The TCR originated in a woman aged 40 to 50 in good health. Some clones in this sample may be carry-over from other donors' samples. Sequenced material: PBMCs. The CDR3 region has the sequence CASIAGSYNSPLHF. The DNA is as follows: TGTGCCAGCATAGCGGGCTCCTATAATTCACCCCTCCACTTT.